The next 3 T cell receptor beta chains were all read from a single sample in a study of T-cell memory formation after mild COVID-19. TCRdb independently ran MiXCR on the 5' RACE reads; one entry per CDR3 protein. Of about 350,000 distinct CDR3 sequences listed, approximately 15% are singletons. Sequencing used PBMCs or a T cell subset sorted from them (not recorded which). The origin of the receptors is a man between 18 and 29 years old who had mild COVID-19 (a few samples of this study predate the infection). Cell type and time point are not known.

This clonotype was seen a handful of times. The CDR3 region is CASSKDSRELFF. Written as DNA, the CDR3 is TGTGCCAGCAGCAAGGACAGTCGGGAGCTGTTTTTT. The chain combines TRBV3-1 with TRBJ2-2; tentative D call: TRBD1 (6 bases). Looked up from germline, CDR1 is LGHDT and CDR2 is YNNKEL (reference sequence). The germline V and J ends were trimmed by 5 bases and 9 bases, with 10 bases remaining between them. This CDR3 comprises 12 residues.

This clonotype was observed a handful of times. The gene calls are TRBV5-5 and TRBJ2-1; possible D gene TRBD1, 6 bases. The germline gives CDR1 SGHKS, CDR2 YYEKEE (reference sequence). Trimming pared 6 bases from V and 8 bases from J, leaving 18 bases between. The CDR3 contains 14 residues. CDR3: CASTGGVSSDEQFF. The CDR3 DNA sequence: TGTGCCAGCACTGGGGGCGTAAGTTCCGATGAGCAGTTCTTC.

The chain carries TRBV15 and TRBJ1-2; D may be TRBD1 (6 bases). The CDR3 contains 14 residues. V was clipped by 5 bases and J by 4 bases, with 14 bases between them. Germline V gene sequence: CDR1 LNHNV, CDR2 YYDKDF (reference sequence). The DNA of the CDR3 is TGTGCCACCAGCGACCCCCAGGGGATCTATGGCTACACCTTC. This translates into CATSDPQGIYGYTF.